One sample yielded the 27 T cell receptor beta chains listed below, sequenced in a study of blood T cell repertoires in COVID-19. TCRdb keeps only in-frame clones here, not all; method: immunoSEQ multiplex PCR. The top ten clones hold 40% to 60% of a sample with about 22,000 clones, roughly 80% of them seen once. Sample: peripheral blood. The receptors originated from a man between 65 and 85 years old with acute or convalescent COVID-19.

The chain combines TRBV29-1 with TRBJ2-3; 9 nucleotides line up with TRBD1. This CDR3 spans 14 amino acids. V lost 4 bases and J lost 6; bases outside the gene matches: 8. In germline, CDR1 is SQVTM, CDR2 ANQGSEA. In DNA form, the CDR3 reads TGCAGCGTTGGGACAACAGGGGGCGAGGATACGCAGTATTTT. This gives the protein CSVGTTGGEDTQYF.

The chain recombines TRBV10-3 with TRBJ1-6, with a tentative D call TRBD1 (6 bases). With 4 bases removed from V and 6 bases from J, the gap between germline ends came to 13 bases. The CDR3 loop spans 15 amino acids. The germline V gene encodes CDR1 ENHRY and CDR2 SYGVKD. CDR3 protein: CAISVDRLGNSPLHF. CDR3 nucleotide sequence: TGTGCCATCAGTGTCGACAGGTTGGGTAATTCACCCCTCCACTTT.

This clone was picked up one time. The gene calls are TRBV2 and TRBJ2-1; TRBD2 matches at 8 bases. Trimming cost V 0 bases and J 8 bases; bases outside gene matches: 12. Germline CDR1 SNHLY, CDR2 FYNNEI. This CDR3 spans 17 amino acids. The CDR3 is CASSEAAGTRLGDEQFF. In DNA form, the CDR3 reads TGTGCCAGCAGTGAAGCGGCCGGGACTAGGCTTGGCGATGAGCAGTTCTTC.

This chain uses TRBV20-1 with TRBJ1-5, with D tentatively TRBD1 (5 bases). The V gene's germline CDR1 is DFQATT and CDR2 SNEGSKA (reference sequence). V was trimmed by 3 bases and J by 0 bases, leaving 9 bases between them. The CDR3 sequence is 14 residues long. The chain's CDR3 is CSASMGLSNQPQHF. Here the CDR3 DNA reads TGCAGTGCTAGTATGGGGCTTAGCAATCAGCCCCAGCATTTT.

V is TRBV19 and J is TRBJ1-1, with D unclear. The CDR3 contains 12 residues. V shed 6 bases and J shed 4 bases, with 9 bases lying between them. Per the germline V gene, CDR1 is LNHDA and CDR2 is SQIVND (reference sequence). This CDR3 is CASRGLLTEAFF. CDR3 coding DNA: TGTGCCAGTAGGGGCCTACTCACTGAAGCTTTCTTT.

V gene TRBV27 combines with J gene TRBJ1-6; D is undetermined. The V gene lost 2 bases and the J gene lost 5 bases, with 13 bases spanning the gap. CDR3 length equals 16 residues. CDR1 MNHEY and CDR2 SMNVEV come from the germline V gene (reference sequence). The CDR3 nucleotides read TGTGCCAGCAGTTTAAGTCGGGGTGCCGATAATTCACCCCTCCACTTT. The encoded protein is CASSLSRGADNSPLHF.

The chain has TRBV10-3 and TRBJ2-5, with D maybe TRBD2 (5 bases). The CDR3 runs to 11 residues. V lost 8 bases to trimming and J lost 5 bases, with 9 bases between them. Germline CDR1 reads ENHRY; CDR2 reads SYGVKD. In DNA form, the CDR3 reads TGTGCCATCGGTGGAGGCGAGACCCAGTACTTC. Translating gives CAIGGGETQYF.

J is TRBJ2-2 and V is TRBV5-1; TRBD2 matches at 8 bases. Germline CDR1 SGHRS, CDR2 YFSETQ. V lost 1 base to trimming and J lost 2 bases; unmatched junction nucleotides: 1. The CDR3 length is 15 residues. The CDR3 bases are TGCGCCAGCAGCTTGACTAGCGGTAACACCGGGGAGCTGTTTTTT. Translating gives CASSLTSGNTGELFF.

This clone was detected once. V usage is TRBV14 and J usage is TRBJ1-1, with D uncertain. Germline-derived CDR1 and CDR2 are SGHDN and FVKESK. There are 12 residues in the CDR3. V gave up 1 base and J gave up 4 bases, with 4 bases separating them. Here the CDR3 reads CASSQVGTEAFF. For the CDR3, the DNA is TGTGCCAGCAGCCAAGTCGGCACTGAAGCTTTCTTT.

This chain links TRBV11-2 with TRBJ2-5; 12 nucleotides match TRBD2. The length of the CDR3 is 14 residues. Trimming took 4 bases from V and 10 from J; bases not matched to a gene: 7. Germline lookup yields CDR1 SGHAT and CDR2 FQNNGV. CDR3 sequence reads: CASSSTSGGAHQYF. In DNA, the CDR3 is TGTGCCAGCAGCTCGACTAGCGGGGGTGCTCACCAGTACTTC.

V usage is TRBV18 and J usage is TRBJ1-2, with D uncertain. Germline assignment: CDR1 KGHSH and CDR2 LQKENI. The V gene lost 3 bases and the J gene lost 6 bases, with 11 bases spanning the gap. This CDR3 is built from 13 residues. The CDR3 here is CASSPDTTDGYTF. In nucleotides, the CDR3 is TGTGCCAGCTCACCCGATACAACCGATGGCTACACCTTC.

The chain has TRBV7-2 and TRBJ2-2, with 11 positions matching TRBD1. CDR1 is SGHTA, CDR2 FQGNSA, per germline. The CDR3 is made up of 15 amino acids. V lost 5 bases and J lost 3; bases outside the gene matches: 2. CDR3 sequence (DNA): TGTGCCAGCAGCCGGACAGGGGGCGACACCGGGGAGCTGTTTTTT. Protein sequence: CASSRTGGDTGELFF.

CDR3 sequence: CASSMEQGTPYEQYF. In nucleotides, the CDR3 is TGTGCCAGCAGCATGGAACAGGGTACCCCCTACGAGCAGTACTTC. V gene TRBV7-2 combines with J gene TRBJ2-7, with D tentatively TRBD1 (6 bases). Trimming removed 5 bases from V and 2 bases from J, with 16 bases in between. This CDR3 region has 15 residues. In germline, CDR1 is SGHTA, CDR2 FQGNSA.

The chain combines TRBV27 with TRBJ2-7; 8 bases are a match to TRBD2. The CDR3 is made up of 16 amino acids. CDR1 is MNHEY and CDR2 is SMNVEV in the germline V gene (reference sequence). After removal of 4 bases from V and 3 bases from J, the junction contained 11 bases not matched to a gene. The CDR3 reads CASSSLTGGQDYEQYF. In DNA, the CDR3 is TGTGCCAGCAGTTCCCTCACGGGAGGGCAGGACTACGAGCAGTACTTC.

CDR3 DNA: TGTGCCAGCAGCCGTCTAGCGGGACGAAACTACGAGCAGTACTTC. Translating it yields CASSRLAGRNYEQYF. V gene TRBV2 combines with J gene TRBJ2-7; 9 nucleotides line up with TRBD2. The CDR3 is 15 residues long. Unmatched junction bases numbered 9, after V lost 6 bases and J lost 3 bases. The V gene's germline CDR1 is SNHLY and CDR2 FYNNEI.

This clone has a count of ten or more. The CDR3 loop reads CASSQEFREAFF. In nucleotides, the CDR3 is TGTGCCAGCAGCCAAGAATTCCGGGAAGCTTTCTTT. The V gene is TRBV4-2, the J gene TRBJ1-1; D is unresolved. Trimming stripped 0 bases from V and 8 bases from J, with 7 bases between. The germline V gene encodes CDR1 LGHNA and CDR2 YNFKEQ. CDR3 length equals 12 residues.

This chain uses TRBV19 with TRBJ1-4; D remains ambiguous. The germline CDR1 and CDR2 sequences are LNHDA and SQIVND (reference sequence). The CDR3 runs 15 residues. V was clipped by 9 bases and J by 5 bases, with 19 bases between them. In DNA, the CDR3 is TGTGCCAGCCAAGAACAGACCCAACTCAATGAAAAACTGTTTTTT. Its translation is CASQEQTQLNEKLFF.

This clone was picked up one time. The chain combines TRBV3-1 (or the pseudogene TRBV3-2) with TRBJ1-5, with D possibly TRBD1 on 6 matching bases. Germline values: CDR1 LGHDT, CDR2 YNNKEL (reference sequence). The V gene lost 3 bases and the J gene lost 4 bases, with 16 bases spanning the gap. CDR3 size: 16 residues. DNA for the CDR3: TGTGCCAGCAGCCAGGGGGGGCTCGGGGGAAATCAGCCCCAGCATTTT. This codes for CASSQGGLGGNQPQHF.

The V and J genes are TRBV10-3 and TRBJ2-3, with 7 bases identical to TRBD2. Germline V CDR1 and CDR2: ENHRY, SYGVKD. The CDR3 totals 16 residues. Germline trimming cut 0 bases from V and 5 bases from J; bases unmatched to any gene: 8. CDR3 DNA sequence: TGTGCCATCAGTGAGTCGCGTGGAGGGGAGGGAGATACGCAGTATTTT. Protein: CAISESRGGEGDTQYF.

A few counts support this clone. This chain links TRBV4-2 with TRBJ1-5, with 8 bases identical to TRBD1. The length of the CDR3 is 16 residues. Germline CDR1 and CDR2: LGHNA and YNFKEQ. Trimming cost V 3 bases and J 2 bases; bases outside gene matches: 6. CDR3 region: CASSQAQGAGNQPQHF. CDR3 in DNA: TGTGCCAGCAGCCAGGCCCAGGGGGCTGGCAATCAGCCCCAGCATTTT.

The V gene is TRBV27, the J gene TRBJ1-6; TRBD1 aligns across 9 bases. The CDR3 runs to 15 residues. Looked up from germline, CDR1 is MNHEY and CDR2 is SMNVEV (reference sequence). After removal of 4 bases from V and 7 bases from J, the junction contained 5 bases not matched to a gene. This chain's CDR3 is CASSSRTGDNSPLHF. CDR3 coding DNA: TGTGCCAGCAGTTCCCGGACAGGGGACAATTCACCCCTCCACTTT.

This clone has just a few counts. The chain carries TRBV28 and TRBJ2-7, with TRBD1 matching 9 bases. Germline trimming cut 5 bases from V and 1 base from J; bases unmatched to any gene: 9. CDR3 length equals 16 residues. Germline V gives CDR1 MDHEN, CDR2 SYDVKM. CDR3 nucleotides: TGTGCCAGCAGTCCACTGGGGACAGGGAAATCCTACGAGCAGTACTTC. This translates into CASSPLGTGKSYEQYF.

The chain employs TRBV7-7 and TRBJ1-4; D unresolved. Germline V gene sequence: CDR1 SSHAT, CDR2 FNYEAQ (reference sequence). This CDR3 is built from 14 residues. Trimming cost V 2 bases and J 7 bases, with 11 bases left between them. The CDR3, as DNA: TGTGCCAGCAGCTTATTCCGGGATAGTGAAAAACTGTTTTTT. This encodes CASSLFRDSEKLFF.

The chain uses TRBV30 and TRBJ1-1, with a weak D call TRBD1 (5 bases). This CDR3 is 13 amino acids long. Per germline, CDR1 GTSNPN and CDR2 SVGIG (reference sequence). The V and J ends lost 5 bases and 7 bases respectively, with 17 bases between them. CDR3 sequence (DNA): TGTGCCTGGGATGGACACCAGATTTTTGAAGCTTTCTTT. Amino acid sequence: CAWDGHQIFEAFF.

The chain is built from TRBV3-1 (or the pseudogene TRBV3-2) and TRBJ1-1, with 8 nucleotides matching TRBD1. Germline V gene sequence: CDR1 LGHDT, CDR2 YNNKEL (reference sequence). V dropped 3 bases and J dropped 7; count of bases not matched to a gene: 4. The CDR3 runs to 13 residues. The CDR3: CASSHLDRGEAFF. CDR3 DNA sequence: TGTGCCAGCAGCCACCTTGACAGGGGTGAAGCTTTCTTT.

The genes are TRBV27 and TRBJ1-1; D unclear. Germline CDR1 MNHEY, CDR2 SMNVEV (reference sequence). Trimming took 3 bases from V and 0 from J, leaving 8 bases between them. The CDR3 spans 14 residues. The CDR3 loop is CASSLTGMNTEAFF. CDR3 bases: TGTGCCAGCAGTTTGACGGGGATGAACACTGAAGCTTTCTTT.

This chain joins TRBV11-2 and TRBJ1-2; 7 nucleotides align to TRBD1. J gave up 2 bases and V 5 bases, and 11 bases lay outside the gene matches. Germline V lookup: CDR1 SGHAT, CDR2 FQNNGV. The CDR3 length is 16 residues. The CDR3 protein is CASSQTGALWNYGYTF. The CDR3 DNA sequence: TGTGCCAGCAGCCAAACAGGGGCGCTATGGAACTATGGCTACACCTTC.